The 7 T cell receptor beta chains below all came from one sample that was sequenced in a study of CD8 T cells in acute hepatitis C reinfection. The time point denotes: naive CD8 control sorted from an acute-time-point sample. Measured with immunoSEQ multiplex PCR; TCRdb has only the in-frame clones, and not every one. The sample includes approximately 40,000 clones, 80% to 90% of them seen just once. The sample taken for sequencing was naive CD8+ T cells from PBMCs. The receptor source for this set is a woman under 30 who spontaneously cleared hepatitis C infection.

The rearrangement joins TRBV12-5 to TRBJ2-1; D possibly corresponds to TRBD2 (6 bases). The V and J ends lost 4 bases and 0 bases respectively, with 16 bases between them. Germline CDR1 LGHNT, CDR2 FRNRAP. This CDR3 comprises 17 residues. As DNA, the CDR3 is TGTGCTAGTGGTTCCGCCCTCCTAGCGAGCTCCTACAATGAGCAGTTCTTC. The encoded protein is CASGSALLASSYNEQFF.

V usage is TRBV11-2 and J usage is TRBJ1-1; 8 positions match TRBD1. The CDR3 has 15 amino acids. The germline CDR1 and CDR2 sequences are SGHAT and FQNNGV. With V trimmed by 1 base and J by 5 bases, 6 bases remained unmatched. Written as DNA, the CDR3 is TGTGCCAGCAGCTTAGGGACAGGGATGGGGACTGAAGCTTTCTTT. Translation gives CASSLGTGMGTEAFF.

This clone is a singleton in its sample. CDR3 region: CAWSASTGVYNEQFF. The CDR3 DNA sequence: TGTGCCTGGAGTGCCTCAACGGGAGTTTACAATGAGCAGTTCTTC. The chain uses TRBV30 and TRBJ2-1, with D possibly being TRBD2 (6 bases). Per the germline V gene, CDR1 is GTSNPN and CDR2 is SVGIG (reference sequence). Trimming removed 1 base at V and 4 bases at J, with 14 bases between. CDR3 length: 15 amino acids.

The chain is built from TRBV7-8 and TRBJ1-3; D gene unclear. This CDR3 has 14 amino acids. Germline loops: CDR1 SGHVS, CDR2 FQNEAQ. V lost 3 bases and J lost 2, with 8 bases in between. The CDR3 reads CASSFRVTGNTIYF. For the CDR3, the DNA is TGTGCCAGCAGCTTCCGGGTAACTGGAAACACCATATATTTT.

The V and J genes are TRBV6-5 and TRBJ1-1, with a possible D match to TRBD1 (5 bases). Trimming left V 7 bases short and J 7 bases short, with 10 bases between. This CDR3 comprises 11 residues. The germline V gene encodes CDR1 MNHEY and CDR2 SVGAGI. CDR3 coding DNA: TGTGCCAGCATCCAGGGTCGTGAAGCTTTCTTT. It encodes CASIQGREAFF.

This chain links TRBV5-5 with TRBJ1-4; D is uncertain. Germline loops: CDR1 SGHKS, CDR2 YYEKEE (reference sequence). The V end lost 1 base, the J end lost 7 bases, and 14 bases lay between the germline ends. CDR3 length: 15 amino acids. The chain's CDR3 is CASSLYPDNSEKLFF. The DNA for the CDR3 is TGTGCCAGCAGCTTGTACCCCGACAATTCTGAAAAACTGTTTTTT.

The genes are TRBV9 and TRBJ1-5; D is unclear. Looked up from germline, CDR1 is SGDLS and CDR2 is YYNGEE. Trimming removed 5 bases from V and 0 bases from J, with 9 bases in between. This CDR3 spans 14 amino acids. The chain's CDR3 is CASSDSYSNQPQHF. The CDR3 nucleotides read TGTGCCAGCAGTGACTCCTATAGCAATCAGCCCCAGCATTTT.